The T cell receptor beta chain under discussion was sequenced for a study of blood T cell repertoires in COVID-19. Study as a whole: The United States, Italy and Spain were the sources of the acute and convalescent COVID-19 samples. Nucleic acid was either cDNA or gDNA, and it came from T cells, B-cell-depleted T cells, or PBMCs.

Under the authors' procedure: The assay estimated nucleated cells by amplifying reference gene primers. Produced via immunoSEQ multiplex PCR; TCRdb's table is partial and in-frame only. That table supplies the V and J calls and clone size; D and trimming were determined from the DNA. The table has 30,000 or so clones, 65% to 70% seen once. The V and J ends lost 5 bases and 6 bases, in that order; junction bases with no gene match: 6. Per the germline V gene, CDR1 is SQVTM and CDR2 is ANQGSEA. CDR3 size: 13 residues. The source material was peripheral blood. V is TRBV29-1 and J is TRBJ2-1, with TRBD1 matching 8 bases. The clonotype was recovered from a human donor in a cohort sampled during active COVID-19. The CDR3 DNA reads TGCAGCGTTACCGGACAGGGATTCAATGAGCAGTTCTTC. This translates into CSVTGQGFNEQFF.